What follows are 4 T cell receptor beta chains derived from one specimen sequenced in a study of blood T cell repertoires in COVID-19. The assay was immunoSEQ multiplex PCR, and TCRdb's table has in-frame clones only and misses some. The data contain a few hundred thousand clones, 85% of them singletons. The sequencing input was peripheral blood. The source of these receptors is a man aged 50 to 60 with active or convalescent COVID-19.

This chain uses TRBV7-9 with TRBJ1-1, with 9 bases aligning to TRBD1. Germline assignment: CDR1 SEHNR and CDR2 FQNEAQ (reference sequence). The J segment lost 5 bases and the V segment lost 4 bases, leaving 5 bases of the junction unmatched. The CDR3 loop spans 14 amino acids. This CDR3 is CASSSGQGETEAFF. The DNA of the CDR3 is TGTGCCAGCAGCTCGGGACAGGGAGAGACTGAAGCTTTCTTT.

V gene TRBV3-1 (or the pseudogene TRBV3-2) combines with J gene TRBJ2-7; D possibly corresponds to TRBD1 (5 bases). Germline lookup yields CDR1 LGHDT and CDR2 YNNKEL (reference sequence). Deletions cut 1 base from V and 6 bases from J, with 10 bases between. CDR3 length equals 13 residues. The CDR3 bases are TGTGCCAGCAGCCAAGCCAGGGTATCCGAGCAGTACTTC. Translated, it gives CASSQARVSEQYF.

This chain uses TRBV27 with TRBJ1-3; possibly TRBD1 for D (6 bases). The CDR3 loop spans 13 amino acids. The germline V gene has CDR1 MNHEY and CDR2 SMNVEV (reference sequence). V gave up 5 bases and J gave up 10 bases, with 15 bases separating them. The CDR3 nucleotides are TGTGCCAGCAGTCTTTACAGGGACGGTACCATATATTTT. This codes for CASSLYRDGTIYF.

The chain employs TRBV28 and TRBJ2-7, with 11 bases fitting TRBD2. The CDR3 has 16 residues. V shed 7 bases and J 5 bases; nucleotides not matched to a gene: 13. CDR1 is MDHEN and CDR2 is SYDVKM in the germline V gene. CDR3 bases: TGTGCCAGCACCGGACCCTTACTAGCGGGAGATCACGAGCAGTACTTC. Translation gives CASTGPLLAGDHEQYF.